This T cell receptor beta chain comes out of a study of blood T cells in healthy people across ages. General observations from the study: Long-lived donors exceeded aged donors in naive CD4+ cells and diversity.

With a J-beta primer mix and a sample-barcoded 5' primer, a second PCR ran roughly 7 to 11 cycles. A template-switch adaptor that had 12 random nucleotides put a tag on each cDNA molecule. From the 5' RACE reads, TCRdb called clonotypes with MiXCR, one entry per CDR3 protein. Among 800,000 to 950,000 distinct CDR3 sequences listed, approximately 49% were seen once. The trim removed 8 bases at V and 5 bases at J, leaving 5 bases unmatched. The CDR3 spans 14 residues. Germline CDR1 reads MNHEY; CDR2 reads SVGEGT. In this sample, this clonotype turned up a few times. Its antigen is not known. Drawn from each donor were approximately 9.2 milliliters of peripheral blood.

This TCR was recovered from a man aged 25-45 years in good health. This chain connects TRBV6-2 or TRBV6-3 to TRBJ2-1; 11 bases match TRBD2. Sequenced material: blood. The CDR3 here is CASGRLAGNNEQFF. For the CDR3, the DNA is TGTGCCAGCGGAAGACTAGCGGGGAACAATGAGCAGTTCTTC.